A single sample gave rise to the 9 T cell receptor beta chains below, sequenced in a study of breast tumors, draining lymph nodes, adjacent tissues. TCRdb reprocessed the multiplex PCR reads via MiXCR and lists one record per CDR3 protein. The sample has fewer than 300,000 distinct CDR3 sequences; less than 40% are singletons. The lymph nodes were axillary draining lymph nodes from breast cancer patients. What was sequenced was axillary lymph node tissue. These receptors came from a female donor with breast cancer. Some clones in this sample may be carry-over from other donors' samples.

This clonotype occurred a few times. The chain recombines TRBV7-9 with TRBJ2-1; D is unclear. The length of the CDR3 is 15 residues. CDR1 and CDR2 from the germline V gene are SEHNR and FQNEAQ (reference sequence). V was shortened by 1 base and J by 8 bases, with 15 bases between the two germline ends. For the CDR3, the DNA is TGTGCCAGCAGCTTAGATGGTCCTGGATACGATGAGCAGTTCTTC. Its translation is CASSLDGPGYDEQFF.

Ten or more counts support this clonotype. The V and J genes are TRBV30 and TRBJ2-7; D is possibly TRBD1 or TRBD2 (5 bases each). CDR1 and CDR2 (germline): GTSNPN, SVGIG (reference sequence). This CDR3 spans 14 amino acids. Between the trimmed V and J ends, which lost 2 bases and 4 bases, there was a span of 15 bases. CDR3 residues: CAWSQGRRGYEQYF. As DNA, the CDR3 is TGTGCCTGGAGTCAGGGACGGCGAGGGTACGAGCAGTACTTC.

This rearrangement joins TRBV7-3 to TRBJ2-3; 9 bases line up with TRBD2. Germline trimming cut 4 bases from V and 6 bases from J; bases unmatched to any gene: 8. CDR1 and CDR2 from the germline V gene are SGHTA and FQGTGA. The CDR3 has 15 amino acids. CDR3 loop: CASSWAGGGPDTQYF. The CDR3 nucleotides are TGTGCCAGCAGCTGGGCGGGAGGGGGACCCGATACGCAGTATTTT.

This clonotype was seen many times. The V call is TRBV3-1, the J call TRBJ2-7, with 8 nucleotides matching TRBD2. Germline V gene data show CDR1 as LGHDT and CDR2 as YNNKEL (reference sequence). The CDR3 consists of 15 residues. V shed 4 bases, J shed 4 bases, and the junction held 9 bases outside the gene matches. The CDR3: CASSPPGSGKYEQYF. In DNA form, the CDR3 reads TGTGCCAGCAGCCCGCCTGGTAGCGGGAAATACGAGCAGTACTTC.

As to this clonotype: One end of the junction is discordant with germline, which a read error may explain. The V gene is TRBV7-9, the J gene TRBJ1-3; TRBD1 aligns across 7 bases. This CDR3 contains 14 residues. Germline loops: CDR1 SEHNR, CDR2 FQNEAQ (reference sequence). CDR3 sequence: CASSLSEGAYTVYF. Written as DNA, the CDR3 is TGTGCCAGCAGCTTATCAGAGGGGGCGTACACCGTATATTTT.

Turning to this clonotype: A much more abundant neighbour one base away suggests this may be a read error. The V call is TRBV6-1, the J call TRBJ1-5; possibly TRBD1 for D (6 bases). The CDR3 runs 15 residues. The germline V gene encodes CDR1 MNHNS and CDR2 SASEGT. The V end was cut by 4 bases, the J end by 6 bases, with 16 bases between. The CDR3 region has the DNA TGTGCCAGCAGTGGCCAGACAGGTGGGTTTCAGCCCCAGCATTTT. Its translation is CASSGQTGGFQPQHF.

This clonotype was recorded at least ten times. The gene calls are TRBV24-1 and TRBJ2-2; 8 bases agree with TRBD1. Trimming took 4 bases from V and 5 from J; bases not matched to a gene: 8. The V gene's germline CDR1 is KGHDR and CDR2 SFDVKD. The CDR3 runs 16 residues. The CDR3, as DNA: TGTGCCACCAGTGACCCCAGACAGGGGAGGACCGGGGAGCTGTTTTTT. This sequence encodes CATSDPRQGRTGELFF.

V is TRBV11-2 and J is TRBJ2-1; 11 nucleotides line up with TRBD2. Germline CDR1 reads SGHAT; CDR2 reads FQNNGV. V lost 5 bases to trimming and J lost 7 bases; unmatched junction nucleotides: 7. CDR3 size: 15 residues. The chain's CDR3 is CASSPTSGIGNEQFF. The DNA of the CDR3 is TGTGCCAGCAGCCCGACTAGCGGGATCGGGAATGAGCAGTTCTTC. The entire variable domain, with the rest obtained from reference TRBV11-2 and TRBJ2-1, is as follows: EAGVAQSPRYKIIEKRQSVAFWCNPISGHATLYWYQQILGQGPKLLIQFQNNGVVDDSQLPKDRFSAERLKGVDSTLKIQPAKLEDSAVYLCASSPTSGIGNEQFFGPGTRLTVL.

In regard to this clonotype: The DNA is omitted, as the CDR3 cannot be located on it reliably, and the CDR3 follows TCRdb's listing. The rearrangement uses TRBV7-2 and TRBJ2-2; the table's D call TRBD2 went unverified against the DNA. The CDR3 length is 24 residues, termini included. Per germline, CDR1 SGHTA and CDR2 FQGNSA. The CDR3 protein is CASSLDAGGPYEQYFGPGTGELFF.